This TCR beta chain was captured by sequencing in a study of cytomegalovirus exposure and HLA in healthy donors (dated by TCRdb to about 2017). Concerning the study at large: According to an earlier analysis of 587 of the donors, about 179 million T cells yielded over 100 million unique TCR beta sequences and approximately 300 Gb of sequence data. Roughly 300 gigabases of sequencing data and tens of millions of unique TCR sequences were included in an early release covering roughly 700 HLA-typed donors. Of the approximately 400 genotyped donors, around 81% fell in the genetic ancestry cluster associated with self-reported Caucasian donors. The aim of the study was to test whether cataloging public T cell receptors could identify signatures of past pathogen exposure. Using immunosequencing, the study profiled T cell repertoires from 550 to 750 subjects and related those repertoires to cytomegalovirus serostatus. Besides the first cohort of 666 subjects, a separate validation cohort made up of over 100 different subjects was used. To predict cytomegalovirus infection status, the study brought together high-throughput TCR immunosequencing, statistical association of individual TCRs with disease status, and machine learning. A later analysis re-examined previously published TCR beta repertoires from just over 650 donors and added high-resolution HLA genotyping to investigate patterns of TCR occurrence. Rather than using new phenotypic data, the later analysis identified candidate immune exposures from TCR beta sequences and from how often those sequences occurred across donors. In an earlier analysis of several hundred of the donors, high-throughput TCR beta sequencing was used to judge whether each TCR beta V gene segment behaved as functional or pseudogenic. Donor age, sex, ethnicity and CMV serostatus were compiled together with the repertoire data. Genome-wide SNP genotypes for about three fifths of the 666 donors were used in a later genetic analysis, which treated that subset as a discovery cohort. Every repertoire in the discovery cohort had been generated on one and the same sequencing platform. Both class I and class II loci were covered by HLA typing, at four-digit resolution. Typing coverage varied by locus: 629-630 donors for A, B, C, DRB1 and DQB1; roughly 510 for DQA1; approximately 570 for DPA1; approximately 490 for DPB1. Roughly five DR-DQ haplotypes were handled as single units for association and clustering because linkage in the cohort was strong. Among almost 400 genotyped donors of the cohort, an average of roughly 240,000 unique TCR beta nucleotide sequences were sequenced per donor, roughly a sixth of them non-productive. The paper as a whole reports these results and caveats: According to a later analysis, most CMV-associated TCR beta chains appeared to be HLA-restricted, and the HLA associations seemed to be driven largely by CMV exposure. Several of the top co-occurrence clusters appeared to be linked to parvovirus B19, influenza, CMV and Epstein-Barr virus, according to a later analysis. A cluster of highly shared sequence variants was judged likely to be a technical artifact of the sequencing pipeline. A total of 164 TCR beta chains were listed by the study as associated with cytomegalovirus. The 87-base-pair reads could not distinguish some IMGT-functional V segments, including TRBV6-2 and TRBV6-3, so those segments were excluded. The presence/absence analyses assumed that sequencing depth was roughly uniform across donors, and that assumption may not be true. Because HLA typing was unavailable for some donors at each locus, only the typed subset was used in association tests. Correlated functional status among segregating V segments might be attributable to linkage disequilibrium, but an unknown experimental factor could not be ruled out. According to a later genetic analysis, donors in an Asian-associated ancestry cluster had fewer N-insertions in productive TCRs than the roughly 670-donor mean. In a later genetic analysis, a missense DCLRE1C variant was associated with V-gene and J-gene trimming of TCR beta chains, and the association was replicated in an independent cohort. This cohort had only TCR beta chains sequenced, and the lack of alpha or paired-chain data limited which features could be detected. A further reported finding was that TCR beta sequences accurately predicted the HLA-A and HLA-B alleles for most subjects in the first cohort. Because counts were too low, roughly 16 rarely observed V segments, including chromosome 9 orphons, were left out of the earlier analysis of about 620 of the donors. At a false discovery rate of 0.05, a later analysis linked 15,000 to 20,000 TCR beta sequences to specific HLA alleles. According to the authors, the approach could potentially be generalized to other disease states and immunological phenotypes. A few of the identified cytomegalovirus-associated TCR beta chains were confirmed in vitro to be specific for cytomegalovirus antigens. In a later analysis, HLA-associated TCR beta chains were found to be more clonally expanded and to have lower generation probabilities than equally common non-associated chains. In a later analysis, TCR association rates were found to vary across HLA loci, with the most associated TCRs seen for DRB1 alleles and the fewest for HLA-C alleles. The only immune exposure information available for the cohort was CMV serostatus. In both the original and validation cohorts, the classifier was reported to diagnose cytomegalovirus status with high specificity and sensitivity. When HLA alleles, especially DR and DQ, strongly co-occurred, TCR associations were difficult to assign to individual alleles. In an earlier analysis of approximately 590 of the donors, most TCR beta V segments appeared in productive rearrangements about 90% or about 30% of the time, broadly matching IMGT annotations. Most TCR sequences were seen in very few donors, while some public TCRs were found in many individuals.

The CDR3, from cysteine to phenylalanine, totals 17 residues. Left in the record is the CDR3 DNA by itself, 51 bases read in frame from the first base. Looking up the germline V gene yields CDR1 MGHRA and CDR2 YSYEKL. The junction shows trimming of 4 bases on V and 2 bases on J, and the gene matches do not reach 7 bases of it. As to this clone: The antigen it binds to is not known. No much larger clonotype is one base removed from it; base qualities were not supplied.

The cohort was made up of approximately 670 healthy bone marrow donors. At the time of sampling, every cohort member was nominally healthy, though immune exposures that went unrecorded were likely present. The donor was CMV seronegative and was included in the group of a few hundred seronegative cohort members. Every donor gave a peripheral blood sample, and the peripheral blood mononuclear cells from that sample were used for TCR beta sequencing. The Qiagen DNeasy Blood Extraction Kit was used to extract genomic DNA from the blood cell samples. Receptors were amplified or captured by the immunoSEQ multiplex PCR assay. A mixture of 60 forward primers for TCR Vbeta segments and 13 reverse primers for TCR Jbeta segments was used in the multiplex PCR. Amplification of the CDR3 region of rearranged TCR beta genes was performed with a multiplex PCR assay on genomic DNA. The Illumina HiSeq System was used to sequence the amplified TCR beta libraries as 87-base-pair reads. In the paper's pipeline: In a later analysis, tens of millions of unique TCR beta chains were counted across the 500 to 850 repertoires, and roughly 10 million of these chains were shared by at least two donors. A nearest-neighbor algorithm error-corrected the raw reads and collapsed the reads into unique sequences, merging closely related sequences to remove PCR and sequencing errors. V, D and J gene segments were assigned by aligning CDR3 sequences to IMGT reference sequences. Each retained sequence needed at least a six-nucleotide match to both a V gene segment and a J gene segment. A rearrangement was called productive if the CDR3 had no stop codons and remained in frame with V and J, and every other rearrangement was called non-productive. CDR3 was defined by IMGT convention, running from the second conserved V-encoded cysteine to the conserved J-encoded phenylalanine. The earlier analysis of about 620 of the donors excluded sequences that lacked an unambiguous match to a single V gene segment. In an earlier analysis of 450 to 700 of the donors, V segments were called functional above 56.7% productive rearrangements and were called segregating when the between-donor standard deviation exceeded 5%. A statistical classification framework was built to diagnose cytomegalovirus status from the catalog of TCR beta chain sequences. In a later analysis, TCR nucleotide sequences were compared against IMGT/GENE-DB human TR gene sequences so that V and J genes could be assigned. In a later analysis, CDR3 sequences and most-parsimonious VDJ recombination scenarios were assigned using the TCRdist pipeline. In a later analysis, each TCR beta chain was defined by its CDR3 amino acid sequence together with its V-gene family, and reads lacking a unique V-gene family were excluded. A later analysis removed 592 highly shared, low-generation-probability nucleotide sequences to deal with suspected cross-contamination and a sequencing artifact. In a later analysis, a clonal expansion index for each public chain was calculated from normalized within-repertoire ranks of inferred template counts. A later analysis computed generation probabilities with a VDJ recombination model fitted to out-of-frame rearrangements, and checked the results against IGoR. A later analysis scored TCR-TCR, TCR-HLA and TCR-CMV co-occurrence with hypergeometric tests, applying a repertoire-size bias correction to TCR pairs. False discovery rates were estimated in a later analysis by permuting HLA or CMV assignments 20 times. In a later analysis, co-occurring TCRs were grouped using DBSCAN, and TCRdist sequence similarity was added for clustering within HLA-allele-positive subsets. Repertoires with fewer than 30,000 or more than 120,000 public chains were left out of co-occurrence clustering, as were four to six repertoires with anomalous nucleotide sharing. Entries here come from immuneACCESS through TCRdb and include only in-frame sequences with V and J called. Some clones fail to appear in such tables; in the studies checked, an unresolved V gene covers under half of the shortfall, and the cause of the remainder is unknown. V and J calls and clone size are given by that table; D and trimming were obtained from the DNA. Across this sample there are roughly 220,000 clones, with roughly 80% seen only once. 2.5% to 3% of the sample is taken by the ten largest.

The sample taken for sequencing was PBMCs. This clonotype was obtained from a man younger than 45 in good health and CMV-seronegative. The rearranged segments are TRBV4-1 and TRBJ1-4; TRBD1 lines up with 10 middle nucleotides. CDR3 reads: CASSPETGGSTNEKLFF. The sequenced DNA: TGCGCCAGCAGCCCCGAGACAGGGGGCTCTACTAATGAAAAACTGTTTTTT.